This T cell receptor beta chain was captured in a study of monozygotic twins with inflammatory bowel disease. Study-wide results and caveats: Twins classed as concordant or discordant showed no difference in repertoire similarity, possibly from limited power. The study found lower TCRbeta diversity (inverse Simpson) in IBD patients than in healthy co-twins. Versus healthy twins, IBD patients showed fewer clonotypes shared with others, especially with disease activity.

Points on this clonotype: Its antigen is unidentified.

The length of the CDR3 is 19 residues. Germline CDR1 SGHAT, CDR2 FQNNGV. Template switching introduced UMIs that contain a 6-nucleotide sample barcode. TCRdb re-called the 5' RACE reads and gives one entry per CDR3 protein, without DNA. Its table lists approximately 400,000 distinct CDR3 sequences. This chain uses TRBV11-2 with TRBJ2-2; TCRdb gives TRBD2 as the D gene, but with no DNA this cannot be confirmed. The sequence came from a human donor with ulcerative colitis or Crohn's disease, or a healthy co-twin of an affected twin (not recorded which). Sequencing was carried out using blood. The CDR3 spells CASSPGTSGIRPNTGELFF.